Following are 26 T cell receptor beta chains from one sample sequenced in a study of T cell responses to AZD1222 COVID-19 vaccine. TCRdb's table, derived via immunoSEQ multiplex PCR, lists solely in-frame clones and lacks some. The data show about 150,000 clones, with about nine tenths seen just once and 15% to 20% held by the top ten. The specimen was peripheral blood, collected on day 0 of AZD1222 vaccination. The receptors come from an adult in good health.

This chain links TRBV7-2 with TRBJ2-2; D not resolved. CDR3 length: 15 amino acids. V was clipped by 5 bases and J by 7 bases, with 17 bases between them. The germline gives CDR1 SGHTA, CDR2 FQGNSA. CDR3 in DNA: TGTGCCAGCAGCACCCTAAGGGCCAGAGGCGGGGAGCTGTTTTTT. It translates to CASSTLRARGGELFF.

The V and J genes are TRBV6-5 and TRBJ2-1; tentatively, D is TRBD2 (6 bases). Germline assignment: CDR1 MNHEY and CDR2 SVGAGI. The CDR3 has 14 amino acids. The V end was cut by 6 bases, the J end by 5 bases, with 14 bases between. The CDR3 spells CASRYAGKDNEQFF. The CDR3 region has the DNA TGTGCCAGCAGGTACGCGGGGAAGGACAATGAGCAGTTCTTC.

The J gene is TRBJ2-1, the V gene TRBV9; D might be TRBD1 (7 bases). Trimming removed 4 bases at V and 0 bases at J, with 17 bases between. CDR1 is SGDLS and CDR2 is YYNGEE in the germline V gene. CDR3 length equals 17 residues. CDR3 sequence (DNA): TGTGCCAGCAGCCAGGGGGTAGCGGCCTTCTCCTACAATGAGCAGTTCTTC. This sequence encodes CASSQGVAAFSYNEQFF. The complete variable domain, with remaining parts taken from reference TRBV9 and TRBJ2-1, reads DSGVTQTPKHLITATGQRVTLRCSPRSGDLSVYWYQQSLDQGLQFLIQYYNGEERAKGNILERFSAQQFPDLHSELNLSSLELGDSALYFCASSQGVAAFSYNEQFFGPGTRLTVL.

This clone was recorded only once. The chain recombines TRBV12-3 or TRBV12-4 with TRBJ2-1; TRBD1 matches 9 bases. Trimming cost V 6 bases and J 6 bases; bases outside gene matches: 3. The CDR3 loop spans 13 amino acids. For the CDR3, the DNA is TGTGCCAGCAGAGAGACAGGGGGCAATGAGCAGTTCTTC. Translated: CASRETGGNEQFF.

V usage is TRBV5-1 and J usage is TRBJ2-5, with 9 bases fitting TRBD2. The ends lost 4 bases at V and 5 bases at J; junction bases unmatched: 12. This CDR3 comprises 16 residues. The germline gives CDR1 SGHRS, CDR2 YFSETQ. The CDR3 region is CASSTQAGGPGETQYF. CDR3 in DNA: TGCGCCAGCAGCACCCAAGCGGGAGGACCTGGGGAGACCCAGTACTTC.

The chain carries TRBV11-2 and TRBJ1-1, with 7 bases matching TRBD1. Losses at the gene ends were 5 bases for V and 2 bases for J; bases not matched to a gene: 11. Germline V gene data show CDR1 as SGHAT and CDR2 as FQNNGV. This CDR3 is 16 amino acids long. The CDR3 DNA is TGTGCCAGCAGCATCAGGCCCACAGGGGCCAACACTGAAGCTTTCTTT. Residues: CASSIRPTGANTEAFF. The whole variable domain, remainder taken from reference TRBV11-2 and TRBJ1-1, is EAGVAQSPRYKIIEKRQSVAFWCNPISGHATLYWYQQILGQGPKLLIQFQNNGVVDDSQLPKDRFSAERLKGVDSTLKIQPAKLEDSAVYLCASSIRPTGANTEAFFGQGTRLTVV.

In this sample, this clone turned up once. The chain has TRBV19 and TRBJ2-3, with D possibly matching TRBD2 (7 bases). V lost 7 bases, J lost 4 bases, and 12 bases lay in between. This CDR3 spans 13 amino acids. From germline, CDR1 is LNHDA and CDR2 SQIVND (reference sequence). The CDR3 nucleotides are TGTGCCAGTAAGGGGGAGGGGGCAGATACGCAGTATTTT. The encoded protein is CASKGEGADTQYF. Full variable domain (remainder filled in from reference TRBV19 and TRBJ2-3): DGGITQSPKYLFRKEGQNVTLSCEQNLNHDAMYWYRQDPGQGLRLIYYSQIVNDFQKGDIAEGYSVSREKKESFPLTVTSAQKNPTAFYLCASKGEGADTQYFGPGTRLTVL.

The chain couples TRBV19 to TRBJ1-1; 7 bases are a match to TRBD1. Per germline, CDR1 LNHDA and CDR2 SQIVND (reference sequence). The V gene end was trimmed by 7 bases and the J gene end by 12 bases; junction bases not matched to a gene: 11. This CDR3 region has 12 residues. CDR3: CASTGQGGSSFF. The CDR3 DNA sequence: TGTGCCAGTACCGGGCAGGGGGGAAGTTCTTTCTTT.

The V gene is TRBV10-3, the J gene TRBJ1-3; 7 positions match TRBD1. Germline V gives CDR1 ENHRY, CDR2 SYGVKD. The CDR3 loop spans 17 amino acids. V lost 7 bases, J lost 0 bases, and 12 bases stayed unmatched. The CDR3 is CAIMTGTVGGSGNTIYF. The CDR3 DNA sequence: TGTGCCATCATGACCGGGACAGTGGGTGGCTCTGGAAACACCATATATTTT.

The chain joins TRBV7-9 to TRBJ1-6; D ambiguous. Germline CDR1 SEHNR, CDR2 FQNEAQ (reference sequence). The CDR3 spans 13 residues. V dropped 8 bases and J dropped 8 bases, with 13 bases sitting between them. The CDR3 loop is CASGPPVYSPLHF. The CDR3 nucleotides read TGTGCCAGCGGCCCCCCGGTCTATTCACCCCTCCACTTT.

The chain joins TRBV19 to TRBJ2-2; possibly TRBD1 for D (5 bases). Germline lookup yields CDR1 LNHDA and CDR2 SQIVND (reference sequence). The CDR3 loop spans 17 amino acids. V lost 0 bases and J lost 2, with 13 bases in between. CDR3 amino acids: CASSIDVWTPNTGELFF. CDR3 in DNA: TGTGCCAGTAGTATAGATGTGTGGACACCAAACACCGGGGAGCTGTTTTTT.

The genes are TRBV5-1 and TRBJ1-2; no firm D call. The CDR3 sequence is 13 residues long. Germline V CDR1 and CDR2: SGHRS, YFSETQ. Between the trimmed V and J ends, which lost 0 bases and 9 bases, there was a span of 12 bases. CDR3 sequence: CASSLGERASYTF. CDR3 nucleotide sequence: TGCGCCAGCAGCTTGGGCGAAAGGGCTAGCTACACCTTC. Together with reference TRBV5-1 and TRBJ1-2, the CDR3 gives the full variable domain: KAGVTQTPRYLIKTRGQQVTLSCSPISGHRSVSWYQQTPGQGLQFLFEYFSETQRNKGNFPGRFSGRQFSNSRSEMNVSTLELGDSALYLCASSLGERASYTFGSGTRLTVV.

V usage is TRBV30 and J usage is TRBJ2-1, with 8 bases aligning to TRBD2. The length of the CDR3 is 15 residues. Germline loops: CDR1 GTSNPN, CDR2 SVGIG (reference sequence). Trimming removed 4 bases from V and 9 bases from J; junction bases left unmatched: 14. In nucleotides, the CDR3 is TGTGCCTGGAAGAACGTAGTCGGGAGGGCCGTTGAGCAGTTCTTC. As protein: CAWKNVVGRAVEQFF.

The chain uses TRBV7-2 and TRBJ1-2, with 8 bases identical to TRBD1. J was trimmed by 6 bases and V by 4 bases; bases with no gene match: 7. This CDR3 is 14 amino acids long. Per the germline V gene, CDR1 is SGHTA and CDR2 is FQGNSA. The CDR3 DNA reads TGTGCCAGCAGCTCGTATGGACAGGGCAATGGCTACACCTTC. Protein product: CASSSYGQGNGYTF.

The chain employs TRBV11-2 and TRBJ1-2; the match to TRBD1 covers 7 bases. After removal of 5 bases from V and 1 base from J, the junction contained 7 bases not matched to a gene. The CDR3 extends over 15 amino acids. Looked up from germline, CDR1 is SGHAT and CDR2 is FQNNGV. In DNA form, the CDR3 reads TGTGCCAGCAGCGCCAGACAGGGCCATAACTATGGCTACACCTTC. Protein: CASSARQGHNYGYTF. Variable domain in full (rest from reference TRBV11-2 and TRBJ1-2): EAGVAQSPRYKIIEKRQSVAFWCNPISGHATLYWYQQILGQGPKLLIQFQNNGVVDDSQLPKDRFSAERLKGVDSTLKIQPAKLEDSAVYLCASSARQGHNYGYTFGSGTRLTVV.

The chain carries TRBV12-3 or TRBV12-4 and TRBJ1-5; D is uncertain. The CDR3 loop spans 12 amino acids. The V end was cut by 6 bases, the J end by 1 base, with 4 bases between. The DNA of the CDR3 is TGTGCCAGCAGGTACAGCAATCAGCCCCAGCATTTT. Its translation: CASRYSNQPQHF.

The rearrangement uses TRBV28 and TRBJ2-3, with 8 bases that match TRBD1. Trimming took 3 bases from V and 4 from J; bases not matched to a gene: 3. The V gene's germline CDR1 is MDHEN and CDR2 SYDVKM. This CDR3 contains 14 residues. CDR3 region: CASSLQGASDTQYF. CDR3 in DNA: TGTGCCAGCAGTTTGCAGGGGGCATCAGATACGCAGTATTTT.

This clone was detected only once. The CDR3 nucleotides read TGTGCCAGCAGCTACAGGGAGAACACTGAAGCTTTCTTT. Its translation: CASSYRENTEAFF. The chain is built from TRBV11-3 and TRBJ1-1, with a possible D match to TRBD1 (6 bases). The ends were cut back, 4 bases at V and 1 base at J, with 7 bases in the middle. CDR3 length: 13 residues. Germline V CDR1 and CDR2: SGHNT, YENEEA.

The chain joins TRBV27 to TRBJ1-6; 7 bases line up with TRBD1. With V trimmed by 6 bases and J by 4 bases, 12 bases remained unmatched. There are 17 residues in the CDR3. Per germline, CDR1 MNHEY and CDR2 SMNVEV (reference sequence). The CDR3 spells CASSHARDSDYNSPLHF. CDR3 DNA sequence: TGTGCCAGCAGCCATGCCCGGGACAGCGATTATAATTCACCCCTCCACTTT.

This clone has only one observation. V gene TRBV6-2 or TRBV6-3 combines with J gene TRBJ2-2; 8 bases align to TRBD1. J gave up 4 bases and V 5 bases, and 6 bases lay outside the gene matches. The CDR3 is 15 residues long. Germline loops: CDR1 MNHEY, CDR2 SVGEGT. The CDR3 reads CASSTGQGVTGELFF. Here the CDR3 DNA reads TGTGCCAGCAGTACCGGACAGGGTGTCACCGGGGAGCTGTTTTTT.

This clone was detected only a few times. The DNA for the CDR3 is TGCGCCAGCAGCTTAGGAGGGACCGGGGAGCTGTTTTTT. It is translated as CASSLGGTGELFF. V usage is TRBV5-1 and J usage is TRBJ2-2; D might be TRBD2 (6 bases). The CDR3 spans 13 residues. V was cut by 2 bases and J by 5 bases, with 7 bases left in between. Per germline, CDR1 SGHRS and CDR2 YFSETQ.

V gene TRBV11-2 combines with J gene TRBJ1-1; no clear D. Per the germline V gene, CDR1 is SGHAT and CDR2 is FQNNGV. V was cut by 4 bases and J by 4 bases, with 4 bases left in between. The CDR3 runs to 11 residues. CDR3 amino acids: CASSSFTEAFF. Here the CDR3 DNA reads TGTGCCAGCAGCTCGTTCACTGAAGCTTTCTTT.

This clone was recorded only once. V gene TRBV5-5 combines with J gene TRBJ2-4, with D perhaps given as TRBD1 or TRBD2 (5 bases each). Germline assignment: CDR1 SGHKS and CDR2 YYEKEE (reference sequence). V was trimmed by 3 bases and J by 0 bases, leaving 16 bases between them. The CDR3 is 17 residues long. This chain's CDR3 is CASSSGAGTVAKNIQYF. CDR3 DNA sequence: TGTGCCAGCAGCTCTGGGGCCGGGACGGTAGCCAAAAACATTCAGTACTTC.

This clone came up once. The CDR3 here is CASSQDRDRGNSPLHF. In DNA, the CDR3 is TGTGCCAGCAGCCAAGATCGGGACAGGGGAAATTCACCCCTCCACTTT. The V call is TRBV3-1 (or the pseudogene TRBV3-2), the J call TRBJ1-6, with 10 nucleotides matching TRBD1. CDR1 LGHDT and CDR2 YNNKEL come from the germline V gene (reference sequence). The J segment lost 7 bases and the V segment lost 0 bases, leaving 3 bases of the junction unmatched. CDR3 length: 16 amino acids.

The rearrangement links TRBV28 to TRBJ1-4; no definite D call. Germline V CDR1 and CDR2: MDHEN, SYDVKM. V was trimmed by 5 bases and J by 7 bases, leaving 14 bases between them. The CDR3 is 14 residues long. Written as DNA, the CDR3 is TGTGCCAGCAGTACCCCTCAATGGACTGAAAAACTGTTTTTT. Amino acid sequence: CASSTPQWTEKLFF.

This rearrangement joins TRBV5-1 to TRBJ1-4; possible D gene TRBD1, 6 bases. This CDR3 has 14 amino acids. The V end was cut by 4 bases, the J end by 7 bases, with 14 bases between. The germline V gene encodes CDR1 SGHRS and CDR2 YFSETQ. The CDR3 region is CASSPLEGGEKLFF. The CDR3 region has the DNA TGCGCCAGCAGCCCCTTGGAGGGGGGTGAAAAACTGTTTTTT.